This T cell receptor beta chain was captured by sequencing in a study of cytomegalovirus exposure and HLA in healthy donors (dated by TCRdb to 2016 to 2017). Looking at the study overall: According to a later analysis, the 120 or so validation repertoires were produced on the same platform as the 666 repertoires of the first cohort. The study combined high-throughput TCR immunosequencing, statistical association of individual TCRs with disease status, and machine learning to predict cytomegalovirus infection status. In addition to the first cohort of 666 subjects, a separate validation cohort of 120 different subjects was used. The study aimed to test whether signatures of past pathogen exposure could be identified by cataloging public T cell receptors.

Comments on this clone: Its antigen remains undetermined. Per-base quality was not reported, and no clone a single base away is much larger than it.

The donors belonged to the validation cohort of around 110 subjects, which was separate from the 666-subject first cohort. Overall study results and their limits: The authors suggested that the approach could potentially be generalized to other disease states and immunological phenotypes. In the study, 150 to 200 TCR beta chains were listed as associated with cytomegalovirus. Cytomegalovirus status was reported to be diagnosed by the classifier with high specificity and sensitivity in both the original and validation cohorts. In vitro tests confirmed that three of the cytomegalovirus-associated TCR beta chains recognize cytomegalovirus antigens. A later analysis lacked HLA typing for the validation cohort, so it scored co-occurrence in that cohort across all 110 or so repertoires. Most TCR sequences were observed very rarely across donors, whereas some public TCRs were present in many individuals. In a later analysis, TCRs clustered in the first cohort were found to also tend to co-occur in the roughly 120 validation repertoires, with 90% to 95% of cluster scores above 0.

The CDR3 covers 16 residues, taking in both the cysteine and the phenylalanine. Solely the CDR3 DNA is kept, with 48 bases framed from the first base. According to the germline V gene, CDR1 reads ENHRY and CDR2 reads SYGVKD. V and J are trimmed by 6 bases and 7 bases, and the gene matches miss 14 bases of the junction. The receptor library was made with the immunoSEQ multiplex PCR assay. Per the original workflow: To diagnose cytomegalovirus status from the catalog of TCR beta chain sequences, a statistical classification framework was built. Here the immuneACCESS table is served through TCRdb, limited to in-frame sequences with V and J called. Missing clones are a known gap in these copies; in checked studies unresolved V genes cover under half, and the rest lacks a known reason. Clonal size and the V and J genes are those of that table, whereas D and trimming came from the DNA. In this sample the table shows approximately 54,000 clones, more than 70% of which occur a single time. The ten largest clonotypes hold around 9.2% of the sample.

The sequencing sample was made of PBMCs. The sequence joins TRBV10-3 to TRBJ2-1, with 8 middle bases fitting TRBD2. This clonotype was obtained from a woman younger than 30 in good health and CMV-seropositive. CDR3 loop: CAISRPQAGGENEQFF. The nucleotide sequence is given as TGTGCCATCAGCAGACCCCAGGCCGGGGGGGAAAATGAGCAGTTCTTC.